The entry below describes one T cell receptor beta chain. V was cut by 4 bases and J by 10 bases, with 18 bases left in between. The CDR3 is 15 residues long. From germline, CDR1 is SGHRS and CDR2 YFSETQ. The data were taken from a study of blood T cell repertoires in COVID-19. In the source study's methods: Amplification of reference gene primers was used by the study to estimate nucleated cell counts. This table comes from immunoSEQ multiplex PCR, and its TCRdb copy is limited to in-frame clones, with some not included. V, J and clone size reflect that table, while D and trimming were determined from the DNA. The sample contains 200,000 to 250,000 clones, approximately 84% of which appear only once.

The specimen was peripheral blood. The chain uses TRBV5-1 and TRBJ1-6, with a possible D match to TRBD1 (5 bases). The source of this sequence is a woman older than 75 with COVID-19, enrolled during active disease. The CDR3 region has the DNA TGCGCCAGCAGCCCACGGACGGGGGTCCCCTCACCCCTCCACTTT. It codes for CASSPRTGVPSPLHF.